A single T cell receptor beta chain is shown here with its context. No antigen is known for it. Sequences SEHNR (CDR1) and FQNEAQ (CDR2) are obtained from the germline V gene (reference sequence). Measured from the cysteine to the phenylalanine, the CDR3 is 14 residues long. No coding sequence is recorded. To prepare the library, 5' RACE was applied. Each TCR library was prepared from around 3,400 ng of total RNA. cDNA was synthesized with SMARTScribe reverse transcriptase in eight separate reactions per sample. During cDNA synthesis, template switching was used to introduce unique molecular identifiers that contained a 6-nucleotide sample barcode. TCRalpha and TCRbeta cDNA was amplified by two nested PCRs of 16 and 9 cycles, with bead purification after each PCR. Before amplification, the cDNA was treated with uracil DNA-glycosylase and purified using the QIAquick PCR purification kit. The second PCR was the step at which Illumina TruSeq-compatible adapters and sample-specific barcodes were added. TapeStation and Qubit were used to check library quality and concentration, and 4 to 6 ng of each library went into the pool. Sequencing of pooled libraries was carried out on an Illumina HiSeq2500 single-index Rapid Run using 2 x 100 bp reads and custom sequencing primers. The authors' pipeline ran thus. MiGEC version 1.2.6 was used for UMI-based consensus assembly to correct PCR and sequencing errors. MiXCR version 2.1.1 was used for V(D)J alignment, clonotype assembly and CDR3 extraction. To normalise gene usage, clonotype sharing and MAIT/NKT TCR abundance, the top 1000, 10 000 and 20 000 clonotypes in each sample were analysed. After downsampling to 27 000 UMIs, diversity was calculated as the inverse Simpson index using the vegan R package. Paired Mann-Whitney U tests on discordant twin pairs were used, with Benjamini-Hochberg multiple-testing correction. TCRdb reprocessed the reads and assigns one entry to each CDR3 protein sequence, leaving out DNA. These V and J calls derive from TCRdb rather than the authors' analysis. This sample's clone table shows 300,000 to 400,000 distinct CDR3 sequences. The ten largest clones take up around 2% of the sample.

From each donor, an approximately 2.4 ml peripheral blood sample was collected into PAXgene tubes and kept at -80 degrees C. Without any T cell sorting, total RNA was extracted from whole blood using the PAXgene blood miRNA kit on an automated QIAcube. Deep TCRalpha and TCRbeta repertoire profiling with unique molecular barcoding was performed on peripheral blood of monozygotic twin pairs concordant or discordant for inflammatory bowel disease. Smoking habits were recorded for all twin pairs, and individuals were classified as current, former or never smokers. The data are from a study of monozygotic twins with inflammatory bowel disease (dated by TCRdb to the late 2010s). Regarding the study in general: A total of roughly 28 monozygotic twin pairs were included in the full study, comprising nine German pairs (four IBD-concordant, five IBD-discordant) and 19 IBD-discordant Danish pairs. Each individual had, on average, about 151 000 unique TCRalpha sequences and 181 000 unique TCRbeta sequences available for analysis. Within discordant pairs, disease-associated traits were sought mainly by comparing IBD patients with their genetically identical healthy co-twins. Paper-wide results and their limitations: TCRbeta repertoire diversity, by inverse Simpson index, was decreased in IBD patients compared with their healthy co-twins. Compared with healthy twins, IBD patients shared fewer clonotypes with other individuals, and the difference was most pronounced in patients with signs of disease activity. No single strong signal or clonotype linked to IBD turned up in the results, so the idea that one exists was not supported. Repertoire similarity did not differ between concordant and discordant twins, possibly due to limited statistical power. Because patients received different immunosuppressive treatments, the repertoires may have picked up extra background noise and variability between individuals. The analysis was unable to tell apart different T cell subtypes.

The sequenced sample consisted of blood. The V and J segments used are TRBV7-9 and TRBJ2-4; TCRdb's D call, TRBD2, is unchecked because there is no DNA. This TCR was recovered from a human donor with ulcerative colitis or Crohn's disease, or a healthy co-twin of an affected twin (not recorded which). The CDR3 in this case is CASSSTRTEEMQYF.